The source of this TCR beta chain is a study of early T cells in non-severe SARS-CoV-2 infection. Looking at the study overall: Sequencing was performed on bulk RNA from unsorted whole blood, leaving chains unpaired.

Individual cDNA molecules were tagged with unique molecular identifiers. TCRdb re-derived calls from the 5' RACE reads in MiXCR, one entry per CDR3 protein. The top ten hold 2.9% of the sample, which has 65,000 to 95,000 distinct CDR3 sequences, roughly a sixth seen once. The V segment lost 1 base and the J segment 2 bases; nucleotides outside the gene matches: 7. Per germline, CDR1 SGHTA and CDR2 FQGTGA. The CDR3 is made up of 17 amino acids. This chain links TRBV7-3 with TRBJ2-7; 11 nucleotides align to TRBD1. The specimen was whole blood. The origin of this receptor is an adult who was a healthcare worker with PCR-confirmed SARS-CoV-2 infection or an uninfected control (not recorded which). CDR3 sequence (DNA): TGTGCCAGCAGCTTAAGGGGCGGACAGGGGGCACCCTACGAGCAGTACTTC. This sequence encodes CASSLRGGQGAPYEQYF.